This TCR beta chain was sequenced for a study of OX40 agonist ivuxolimab in advanced cancers. With respect to the entire study: Ivuxolimab was a fully human IgG2 agonistic monoclonal antibody targeting the costimulatory receptor OX40 (CD134). Prior anti-PD-1, anti-PD-L1 or anti-CTLA-4 therapy was permitted, and checkpoint inhibitors had been received by around 39% of dose-escalation patients. The paper describes the monotherapy dose-escalation part (N ≈ 51 patients) of the phase I trial of ivuxolimab. Intravenous ivuxolimab was administered to patients every 2 weeks at six dose levels: 0.01, 0.1, 0.3, 1.5, 3 and 10 mg/kg. Of the 52 patients in dose escalation, about 19 had hepatocellular carcinoma, some 15 had melanoma, 9 had renal cell carcinoma and 9 had head and neck cancer. Peripheral TCRbeta sequencing aimed to test whether ivuxolimab altered TCR sequence diversity and caused clonal T-cell expansion. A male proportion of roughly 85% and a mean age of approximately 62 years, ranging from about 20 to 79, were recorded for the dose-escalation cohort. Partial responses occurred in three dose-escalation patients: two with cutaneous melanoma and one with hepatocellular carcinoma.

To note about this clone: Its antigen is not yet known. Per-base quality was not reported, and no clone a single base away is much larger than it.

To sequence the TCRbeta CDR3 region, genomic DNA was isolated from the sorted cells. The immunoSEQ Assay was used for sequencing of TCRbeta CDR3 regions. As stored in TCRdb, this immuneACCESS dataset retains in-frame rearrangements with V and J assigned. A fraction of the clones does not appear; measured against another copy, unresolved V genes explain less than half of the discrepancy, and the remainder lacks a known reason. Counted in this sample were almost 35,000 clones; 81% of them appeared once. 1.3% to 1.5% of the sample lies in the top ten. CDR1 and CDR2, looked up from the germline V gene, are LGHNT and FRNRAP. V is pared back by 5 bases and J by 5 bases, with 22 bases lying between the germline termini. From the cysteine up to the phenylalanine, the CDR3 has a length of 18 residues. Only the CDR3 DNA stays, 54 bases, in frame from base 1. Results the study describes overall, beyond this receptor: On average, CD8+ T cells showed more expanded clones than CD4+ T cells after ivuxolimab. In the 0.1-3.0 mg/kg groups, partial responders had among the lowest normalized peripheral clonal expansion, particularly in CD8+ T cells. Low levels of normalized T-cell clonal expansion were also shown by some nonresponding patients. The antigen specificity of the peripheral T cells that underwent clonal expansion was not determined. At doses from 0.1 to 3.0 mg/kg, clonal expansion was seen in both CD4+ and CD8+ blood T cells between baseline and week 6.

The trial excluded patients who had a history of autoimmune disease or who were on systemic immunosuppression. In every dose cohort, peripheral blood was drawn for TCR sequencing at baseline, cycle 4 day 1, and cycle 7 day 1. The samples were drawn from a first-in-human, open-label, multicenter phase I dose-escalation trial of ivuxolimab. Adults with locally advanced or metastatic melanoma, renal cell carcinoma, hepatocellular carcinoma or head and neck squamous cell carcinoma were enrolled in the trial. CD4+ and CD8+ T cells were sorted separately from peripheral blood before TCR sequencing. This receptor was identified in an adult with an advanced solid tumor such as melanoma, head and neck, liver or kidney cancer. The chain joins TRBV12-5 to TRBJ2-6, with TRBD1 as a weak D call on 5 bases. The material sequenced was CD4+ or CD8+ T cells sorted from blood, taken in a trial of the OX40 agonist ivuxolimab. The CDR3: CASGPRSAGQSRANVLTF. The DNA is as follows: TGTGCTAGTGGTCCACGAAGTGCAGGACAAAGTCGGGCCAACGTCCTGACTTTC. Supplemented by the reference TRBV12-5 and TRBJ2-6 proteins around the CDR3, the complete variable domain is DARVTQTPRHKVTEMGQEVTMRCQPILGHNTVFWYRQTMMQGLELLAYFRNRAPLDDSGMPKDRFSAEMPDATLATLKIQPSEPRDSAVYFCASGPRSAGQSRANVLTFGAGSRLTVL.